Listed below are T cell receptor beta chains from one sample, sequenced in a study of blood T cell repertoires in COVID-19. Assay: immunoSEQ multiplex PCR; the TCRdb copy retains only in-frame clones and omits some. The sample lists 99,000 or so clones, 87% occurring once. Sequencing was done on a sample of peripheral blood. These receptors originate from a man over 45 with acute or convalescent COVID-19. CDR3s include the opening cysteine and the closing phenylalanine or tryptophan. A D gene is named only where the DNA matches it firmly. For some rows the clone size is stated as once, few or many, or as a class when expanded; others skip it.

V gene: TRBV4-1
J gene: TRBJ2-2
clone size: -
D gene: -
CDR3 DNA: TGCGCCAGCAGCCAAGGCCGAGGCGCCAACACCGGGGAGCTGTTTTTT
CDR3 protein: CASSQGRGANTGELFF

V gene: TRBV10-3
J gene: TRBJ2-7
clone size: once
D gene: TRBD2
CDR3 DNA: TGTGCCATCAGGTCACCGGGACTAGCGGGGGATGAGCAGTACTTC
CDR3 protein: CAIRSPGLAGDEQYF

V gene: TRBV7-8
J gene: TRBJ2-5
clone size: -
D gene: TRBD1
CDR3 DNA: TGTGCCAGCAGCTTAGGGACAGGCCAAGAGACCCAGTACTTC
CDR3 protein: CASSLGTGQETQYF

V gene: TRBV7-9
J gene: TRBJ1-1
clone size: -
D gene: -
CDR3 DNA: TGTGCCAGCAGCCTCCGGGTCCGGACTTCTGAAGCTTTCTTT
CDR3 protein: CASSLRVRTSEAFF

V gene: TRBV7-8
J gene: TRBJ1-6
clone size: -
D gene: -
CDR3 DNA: TGTGCCAGCAGCTCGGATGGTGGCGGGCGGTTCCACTTT
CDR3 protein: CASSSDGGGRFHF

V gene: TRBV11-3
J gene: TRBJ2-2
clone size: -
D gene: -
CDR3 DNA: TGTGCCAGCAGCTTAGAGGGGGGCACCGGGGAGCTGTTTTTT
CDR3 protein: CASSLEGGTGELFF

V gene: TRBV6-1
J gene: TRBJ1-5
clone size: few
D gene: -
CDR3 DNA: TGTGCCAGCAGTGAATATGGGGGCCTACCGGTTCAGCCCCAGCATTTT
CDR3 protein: CASSEYGGLPVQPQHF

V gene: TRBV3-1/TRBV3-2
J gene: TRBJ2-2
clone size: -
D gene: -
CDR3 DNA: TGTGCCAGCAGCACTGGTGTCCAGAACACCGGGGAGCTGTTTTTT
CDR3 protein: CASSTGVQNTGELFF

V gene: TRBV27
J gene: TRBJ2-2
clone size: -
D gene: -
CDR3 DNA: TGTGCCAGCAGTCCGAGGGTCGCGGCGAACACCGGGGAGCTGTTTTTT
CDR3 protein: CASSPRVAANTGELFF

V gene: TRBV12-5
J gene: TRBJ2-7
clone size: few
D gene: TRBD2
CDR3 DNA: TGTGCTAGTGGTTTGCGGCCGGGACTAGCGGGAAGAGATGAGCAGTACTTC
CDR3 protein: CASGLRPGLAGRDEQYF

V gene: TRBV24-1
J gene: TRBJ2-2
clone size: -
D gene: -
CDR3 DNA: TGTGCCACCAGTGATTACGACTTCGCGAACACCGGGGAGCTGTTTTTT
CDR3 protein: CATSDYDFANTGELFF

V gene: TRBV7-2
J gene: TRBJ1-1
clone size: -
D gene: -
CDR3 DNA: TGTGCCAGCAGCTTAGGGCAGAACACTGAAGCTTTCTTT
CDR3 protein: CASSLGQNTEAFF

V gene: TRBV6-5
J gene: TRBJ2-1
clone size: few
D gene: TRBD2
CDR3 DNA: TGTGCCAGCAGTTATTTAGGGCGGGGGGCGGACAATGAGCAGTTCTTC
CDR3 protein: CASSYLGRGADNEQFF

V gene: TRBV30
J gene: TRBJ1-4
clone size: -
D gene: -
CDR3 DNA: TGTGCCTGGAGTGTCCAGGACAGCGAAAAACTGTTTTTT
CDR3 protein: CAWSVQDSEKLFF

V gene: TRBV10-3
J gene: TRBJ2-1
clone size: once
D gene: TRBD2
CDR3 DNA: TGTGCCATCAGTGGGGGTAGCGGGAGTACCCTCAATGAGCAGTTCTTC
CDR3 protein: CAISGGSGSTLNEQFF

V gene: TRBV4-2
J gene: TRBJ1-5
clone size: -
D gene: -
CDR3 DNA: TGTGCCAGCAGCCAAGAGACGGGGGTTAGCAATCAGCCCCAGCATTTT
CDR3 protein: CASSQETGVSNQPQHF

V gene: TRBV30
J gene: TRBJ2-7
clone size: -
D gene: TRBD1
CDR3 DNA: TGTGCCTGGAGTGATCCCGGGACAGGGAATACCTACGAGCAGTACTTC
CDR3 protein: CAWSDPGTGNTYEQYF

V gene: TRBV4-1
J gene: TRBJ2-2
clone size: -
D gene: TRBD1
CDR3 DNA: TGCGCCAGCAGCCAGGCCGGGACAGTGATCACCGGGGAGCTGTTTTTT
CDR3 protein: CASSQAGTVITGELFF

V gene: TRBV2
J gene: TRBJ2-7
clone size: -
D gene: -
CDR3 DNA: TGTGCCAGCAGGGTCGACAGCTACGAGCAGTACTTC
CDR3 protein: CASRVDSYEQYF

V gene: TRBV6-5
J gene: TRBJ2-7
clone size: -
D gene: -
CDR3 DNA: TGTGCCAGCGGCCGGCGGTACGAGCAGTACTTC
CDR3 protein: CASGRRYEQYF

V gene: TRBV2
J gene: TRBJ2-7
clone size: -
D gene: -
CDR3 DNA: TGTGCCAGCAGTGAAGAGGACCGGAGGGAGCAGTACTTC
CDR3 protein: CASSEEDRREQYF

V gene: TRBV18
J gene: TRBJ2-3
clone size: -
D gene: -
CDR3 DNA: TGTGCCAGCTCGCCTCGGGGGTCCCTTGGGACAGATACGCAGTATTTT
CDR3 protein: CASSPRGSLGTDTQYF

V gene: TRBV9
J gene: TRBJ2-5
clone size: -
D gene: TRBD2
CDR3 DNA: TGTGCCAGCAGCTCTCGGACTAGCGGGAGCGGAGAGACCCAGTACTTC
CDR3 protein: CASSSRTSGSGETQYF

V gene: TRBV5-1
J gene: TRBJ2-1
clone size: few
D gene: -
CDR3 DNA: TGCGCCAGCAGCTTGGGGAGGACTGGCTACAATGAGCAGTTCTTC
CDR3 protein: CASSLGRTGYNEQFF

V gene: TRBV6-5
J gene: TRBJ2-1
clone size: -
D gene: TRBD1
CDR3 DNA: TGTGCCAGCAATCGACAGGGGGCCTACAATGAGCAGTTCTTC
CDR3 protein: CASNRQGAYNEQFF

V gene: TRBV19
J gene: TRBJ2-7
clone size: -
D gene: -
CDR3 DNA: TGTGCCAGTAGTATGCAGGGCATCCGGAAGCAGTACTTC
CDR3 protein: CASSMQGIRKQYF

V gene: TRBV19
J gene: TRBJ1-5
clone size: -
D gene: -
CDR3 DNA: TGTGCCAGTAGTATTGGGGGGGGCAGTCAGCCCCAGCATTTT
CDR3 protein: CASSIGGGSQPQHF

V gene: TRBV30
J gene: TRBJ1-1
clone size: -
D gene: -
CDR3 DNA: TGTGCCTGGAGTCGCGCGAACACTGAAGCTTTCTTT
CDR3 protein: CAWSRANTEAFF

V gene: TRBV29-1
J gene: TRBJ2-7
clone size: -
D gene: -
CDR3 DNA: TGCAGCGTTGCAGACATCTCCTACGAGCAGTACTTC
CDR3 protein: CSVADISYEQYF

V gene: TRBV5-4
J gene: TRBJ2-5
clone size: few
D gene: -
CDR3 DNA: TGTGCCAGCAGCTCGGCCCTAGAAGAGACCCAGTACTTC
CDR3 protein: CASSSALEETQYF

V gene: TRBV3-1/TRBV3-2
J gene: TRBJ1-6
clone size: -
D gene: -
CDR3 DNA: TGTGCCAGCAGCCAACGGGATTCACCCCTCCACTTT
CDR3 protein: CASSQRDSPLHF

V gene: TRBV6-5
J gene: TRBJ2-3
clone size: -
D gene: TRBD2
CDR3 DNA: TGTGCCAGCAGCCCCACTAGCGTCGGCACAGATACGCAGTATTTT
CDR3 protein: CASSPTSVGTDTQYF

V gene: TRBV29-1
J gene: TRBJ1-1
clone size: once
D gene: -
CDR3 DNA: TGCAGCGTTGTCCAGGGAAACACGAACACTGAAGCTTTCTTT
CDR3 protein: CSVVQGNTNTEAFF

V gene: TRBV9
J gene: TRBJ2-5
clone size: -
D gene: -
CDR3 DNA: TGTGCCAGCAGCTATAGCTCAGAAGAGACCCAGTACTTC
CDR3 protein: CASSYSSEETQYF

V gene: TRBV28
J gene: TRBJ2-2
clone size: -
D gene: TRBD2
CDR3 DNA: TGTGCCAGCGGACTAGCGGGAGGCACCGGGGAGCTGTTTTTT
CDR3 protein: CASGLAGGTGELFF

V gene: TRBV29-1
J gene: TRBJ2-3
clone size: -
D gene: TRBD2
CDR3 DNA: TGCAGCGTGGGGACTAGCGGCCGCACAGATACGCAGTATTTT
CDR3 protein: CSVGTSGRTDTQYF

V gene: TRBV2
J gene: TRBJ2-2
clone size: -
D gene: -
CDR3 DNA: TGTGCCAGCAGGACAGCAGACACCGGGGAGCTGTTTTTT
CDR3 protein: CASRTADTGELFF

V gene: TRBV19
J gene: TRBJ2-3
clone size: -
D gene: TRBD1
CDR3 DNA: TGTGCCAGTAGTATTGGACAGGGATTTGATACGCAGTATTTT
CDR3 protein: CASSIGQGFDTQYF

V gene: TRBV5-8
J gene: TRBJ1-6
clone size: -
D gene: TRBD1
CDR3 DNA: TGTGCCAGCAGCTTGATAGGACAGGGGAATTCACCCCTCCACTTT
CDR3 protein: CASSLIGQGNSPLHF

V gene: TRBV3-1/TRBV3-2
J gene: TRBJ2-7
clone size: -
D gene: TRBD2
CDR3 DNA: TGTGCCAGCAGCCAAGATTTAGCGCTAGCGGGAGGGATCTACTTC
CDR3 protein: CASSQDLALAGGIYF

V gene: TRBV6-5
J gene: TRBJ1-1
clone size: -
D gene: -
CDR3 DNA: TGTGCCAGCAGCAGCAGCGGGAACACTGAAGCTTTCTTT
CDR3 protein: CASSSSGNTEAFF

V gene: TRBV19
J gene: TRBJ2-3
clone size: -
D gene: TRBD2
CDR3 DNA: TGTGCCAGTAGTTCTAGCGGCGCAGGGACAGATACGCAGTATTTT
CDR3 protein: CASSSSGAGTDTQYF

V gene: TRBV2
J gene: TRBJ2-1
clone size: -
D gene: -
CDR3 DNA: TGTGCCAGCAGTGAAGGGGGTAGCGGCCCCAAGTTCTTC
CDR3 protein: CASSEGGSGPKFF

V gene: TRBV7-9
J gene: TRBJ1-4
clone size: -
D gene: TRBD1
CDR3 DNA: TGTGCCAGCAGCTTAGCGGCGTCTAGGGGGCCAGATAATGAAAAACTGTTTTTT
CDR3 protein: CASSLAASRGPDNEKLFF

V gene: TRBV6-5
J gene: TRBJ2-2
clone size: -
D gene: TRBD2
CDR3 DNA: TGTGCCAGCACCCGAAGGACTAGGGACACCGGGGAGCTGTTTTTT
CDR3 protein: CASTRRTRDTGELFF

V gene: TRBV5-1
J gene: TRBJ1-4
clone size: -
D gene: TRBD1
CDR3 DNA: TGCGCCAGCAGCTTGGGACAGGGGGGTGAAAAACTGTTTTTT
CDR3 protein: CASSLGQGGEKLFF

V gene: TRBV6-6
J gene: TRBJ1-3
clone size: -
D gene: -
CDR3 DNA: TGTGCCAGCAGTCCCACGTGGCGGGCAGGGGCCTCTGGAAACACCATATATTTT
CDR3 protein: CASSPTWRAGASGNTIYF

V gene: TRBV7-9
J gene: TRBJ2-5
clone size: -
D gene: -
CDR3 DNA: TGTGCCAGCAGCCCCCGGACAGTGAAGACCCAGTACTTC
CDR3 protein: CASSPRTVKTQYF

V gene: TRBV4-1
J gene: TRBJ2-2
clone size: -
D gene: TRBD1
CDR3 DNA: TGCGCCAGCAGCCATCCCAGGGGGACCGGGGAGCTGTTTTTT
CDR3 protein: CASSHPRGTGELFF

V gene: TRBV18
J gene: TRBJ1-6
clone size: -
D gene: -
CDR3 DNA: TGTGCCAGCTCAGAACAAGGGGGCTCCTATAATTCACCCCTCCACTTT
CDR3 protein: CASSEQGGSYNSPLHF

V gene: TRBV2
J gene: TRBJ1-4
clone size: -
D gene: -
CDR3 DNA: TGTGCCAGCAGTGATTTCGCGGATGAAAAACTGTTTTTT
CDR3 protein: CASSDFADEKLFF

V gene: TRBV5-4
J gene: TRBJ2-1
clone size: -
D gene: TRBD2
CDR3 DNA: TGTGCCAGCACGGGCGGGAGGTCCTACAATGAGCAGTTCTTC
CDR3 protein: CASTGGRSYNEQFF

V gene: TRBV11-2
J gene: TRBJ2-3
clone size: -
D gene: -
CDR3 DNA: TGTGCCAGCAGCCCTAGTCTCACAGATACGCAGTATTTT
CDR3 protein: CASSPSLTDTQYF

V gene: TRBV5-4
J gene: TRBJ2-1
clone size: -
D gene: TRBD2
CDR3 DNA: TGTGCCAGCAGGGCGGGACTAGTTGAGAACAATGAGCAGTTCTTC
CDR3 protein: CASRAGLVENNEQFF